This T cell receptor beta chain stems from a study of beta chain features in type 1 diabetes (dated by TCRdb to the late 2010s). Some background on the complete study: Mean age, gender distribution, total cell number and subset yield did not differ between patients and healthy donors. In the study, recently diagnosed type 1 diabetes patients and matched healthy donors were compared on the TCRB repertoires of their sorted circulating CD4+ T cell subsets. Regulatory and stem cell-like memory subsets were obtained from only 8 patients and about 8 healthy donors, while naive and central memory subsets were obtained from all 30 or so donors. A total of around 100 million sorted cells were examined across all samples, and RNA yield correlated strongly with the number of cells per subset. Findings and caveats that apply to the study as a whole: PCR may preferentially amplify shorter templates, but because patient and control samples were amplified and corrected together, any resulting skew would affect both groups equally. Sequencing cDNA rather than genomic DNA could over-represent highly expressing activated cells, although activation and CD3 levels did not differ between groups. Because the HLA sub-analyses included only small numbers of individuals, any influence of HLA type on TCRB rearrangement was left unresolved. Fewer insertions and more nucleotide deletions at VDJ recombination sites were observed in patients with type 1 diabetes, implying thymic rearrangement abnormalities. In all four CD4+ subsets, TCRB CDR3 length was moderately but significantly shorter in type 1 diabetes patients. The naive, central memory and regulatory TCRB repertoires appeared to resemble one another more closely among patients than among healthy donors.

This clone was detected only a few times. There is no known antigen for this receptor. Base-call qualities are not available, and no considerably larger clone is one nucleotide away. All of the isolated RNA was reverse transcribed with the High Capacity cDNA Reverse Transcription Kit, so expressed TCRB transcripts were sequenced. Naive, central memory and regulatory T cell samples underwent deep immunoSEQ sequencing, averaging about 3.5 million total reads per sample. After sorted cells were lysed in RLT buffer, RNA was extracted with DNase-treated RNeasy Micro or Mini kits, with the choice depending on cell number. To prevent cross-contamination, every cell subset was processed on its own, while patient and healthy donor samples were processed together. The immunoSEQ multiplex PCR was used to amplify TCRB sequences from cDNA, yielding 87-bp fragments that span the CDR3 region. Sequencing of the amplicons was done on the Illumina HiSeq platform. As for the original processing: Synthetic template baselines were used to correct PCR bias computationally, reads within Hamming distance 2 were collapsed, and singletons that could not be merged were discarded. Reads were aligned against IMGT so that V, D and J genes, CDR3 length and insertions or deletions at six rearrangement sites could be assigned. Within each subset, clonotype counts were normalized to sorted cell number, and only after that were true diversity and Gini coefficients computed with the tcR R package. The overlap coefficient, calculated on TCRB nucleotide sequences, was used to quantify repertoire sharing. Out-of-frame TCRB sequences from naive cells were analyzed to stand in for the pre-selection repertoire. TCRdb took this table from immuneACCESS and kept in-frame rearrangements with V and J called. Such tables lack part of the clones; where checked against another copy, unresolved V genes explain under half of the gap, and the rest is unexplained. From that table come the V and J calls and clone size; the DNA was used to work out D and trimming. The sample contains 310,000 or so clones, 9.5% to 11% of them found a single time. Roughly 0.016% of the sample belongs to the ten largest clones.

A single peripheral blood draw of around 100 mL on average was collected from each donor into heparinised tubes. A BD FACSAria II was used to sort naive, central memory, regulatory and stem cell-like memory CD4+ T cells with a panel that included CD45RO, CCR7, CD25, CD127, CD95 and CD27. All sorted populations exceeded 98% purity. Right away, PBMCs were isolated by Lymphoprep density gradient centrifugation and were stained directly, with no culture step. So that batch effects would be minimized, each experiment stained and sorted samples in pairs, pairing one healthy donor with one patient. The origin of this receptor is a woman aged 25 to 39 in good health. Sequencing was done on a sample of naive CD4+ T cells from blood. This specimen's cell subset or site label, per the study, means: true naive CD4+ T cells.

The CDR3 reads CASSEGGNTEAFF. The bases are TGTGCCAGCAGCGAAGGAGGGAACACTGAAGCTTTCTTT. The V gene is TRBV7-3 and the J gene is TRBJ1-1; too little of a D gene remains to name it. V loses 5 bases, J loses 1 base, and the germline ends lie 8 bases apart. Spanning cysteine to phenylalanine, the CDR3 consists of 13 amino acids. Only the CDR3 part of the read is kept: 39 bases, read in frame from the first base. The CDR1 and CDR2 encoded by the germline V gene are SGHTA and FQGTGA.